These 27 T cell receptor beta chains were all obtained from the same sample, sequenced in a study of shared clonotypes between healthy human individuals. Profiling relied on immunoSEQ multiplex PCR, and the TCRdb table lists in-frame clones only, not all of them. The sample carries about 2 million clones, about 94% recorded once. Positively selected for CCR7, the CD45RO-negative cells used as naive CD8 cells excluded terminally differentiated effector memory CD45RA+ cells. Sequencing was carried out using naive CD8+ T cells sorted from blood. Every receptor here comes from a young man in good health.

The V call is TRBV14, the J call TRBJ2-3; D remains ambiguous. The ends were cut back, 1 base at V and 0 bases at J, with 2 bases in the middle. The CDR3 consists of 13 residues. Germline assignment: CDR1 SGHDN and CDR2 FVKESK. In DNA form, the CDR3 reads TGTGCCAGCAGCCAAGTCAGCACAGATACGCAGTATTTT. It specifies CASSQVSTDTQYF.

The chain combines TRBV4-1 with TRBJ2-7; perhaps TRBD2 as D (6 bases). The length of the CDR3 is 15 residues. Between the trimmed V and J ends, which lost 4 bases and 4 bases, there was a span of 17 bases. The germline V gene encodes CDR1 MGHRA and CDR2 YSYEKL. The CDR3: CASSPGTVQGYEQYF. The DNA of the CDR3 is TGCGCCAGCAGCCCAGGGACTGTTCAGGGTTACGAGCAGTACTTC.

The chain combines TRBV4-3 with TRBJ2-7; TRBD2 matches at 9 bases. J gave up 3 bases and V 3 bases, and 3 bases lay outside the gene matches. The V gene's germline CDR1 is LGHNA and CDR2 YSLEER. The CDR3 loop spans 14 amino acids. The CDR3, as DNA: TGCGCCAGCAGCCATGGACTAGCGAACTACGAGCAGTACTTC. Translating it yields CASSHGLANYEQYF.

The chain uses TRBV6-1 and TRBJ1-2; 8 bases are a match to TRBD1. CDR3 size: 15 residues. Germline CDR1 reads MNHNS; CDR2 reads SASEGT. V dropped 4 bases and J dropped 4; count of bases not matched to a gene: 8. The CDR3 sequence: CASSVMGQDIYGYTF. The CDR3 coding sequence is TGTGCCAGCAGTGTGATGGGACAGGACATCTATGGCTACACCTTC.

The CDR3 DNA is TGTGCCAGCAGGGCGACAGGGTATCAGCCCCAGCATTTT. Translation gives CASRATGYQPQHF. The rearrangement links TRBV6-5 to TRBJ1-5; 7 positions agree with TRBD1. Germline V lookup: CDR1 MNHEY, CDR2 SVGAGI. The J segment lost 5 bases and the V segment lost 6 bases, leaving 4 bases of the junction unmatched. The CDR3 spans 13 residues.

V gene TRBV10-1 combines with J gene TRBJ2-5; D remains ambiguous. The germline V and J ends were trimmed by 2 bases and 4 bases, with 8 bases remaining between them. The CDR3 consists of 13 residues. Germline loops: CDR1 WNHNN, CDR2 SYGVQD (reference sequence). CDR3 in amino acids: CASSEGIGETQYF. DNA for the CDR3: TGCGCCAGCAGTGAGGGTATTGGAGAGACCCAGTACTTC.

The J gene is TRBJ2-7, the V gene TRBV6-5; D uncertain. The CDR3 is made up of 13 amino acids. In germline, CDR1 is MNHEY, CDR2 SVGAGI. V lost 5 bases and J 3 bases, leaving 11 bases between the germline ends. In DNA form, the CDR3 reads TGTGCCAGCAGTCCGAGCGAGGACTACGAGCAGTACTTC. It encodes CASSPSEDYEQYF.

The V and J genes are TRBV30 and TRBJ2-7; TRBD1 matches 10 bases. The germline CDR1 and CDR2 sequences are GTSNPN and SVGIG (reference sequence). V lost 8 bases, J lost 1 base, and 11 bases stayed unmatched. This CDR3 is built from 15 residues. CDR3 in amino acids: CARAFLGQGSYEQYF. CDR3 DNA: TGTGCCCGGGCCTTTTTGGGACAGGGGTCCTACGAGCAGTACTTC.

The gene calls are TRBV2 and TRBJ1-5; possible D gene TRBD1, 5 bases. The CDR3 totals 15 residues. The germline CDR1 and CDR2 sequences are SNHLY and FYNNEI. V lost 7 bases to trimming and J lost 6 bases, with 19 bases between them. The CDR3 region is CASKALGEGGQPQHF. Written as DNA, the CDR3 is TGTGCCAGCAAGGCCCTAGGGGAAGGAGGTCAGCCCCAGCATTTT.

The chain links TRBV5-1 to TRBJ2-6; 11 nucleotides align to TRBD1. From germline, CDR1 is SGHRS and CDR2 YFSETQ. The CDR3 consists of 17 residues. J gave up 2 bases and V 4 bases, and 5 bases lay outside the gene matches. The CDR3 bases are TGCGCCAGCAGCCCCGGGACAGGGGGAACTGGGGCCAACGTCCTGACTTTC. This encodes CASSPGTGGTGANVLTF.

Turning to this clone: The sample contains more than one DNA sequence encoding this CDR3. The chain links TRBV28 to TRBJ2-7; D call uncertain. Germline CDR1 reads MDHEN; CDR2 reads SYDVKM. The CDR3 has 12 amino acids. V was pared by 3 bases and J by 3 bases, with 6 bases between. The CDR3: CASSLNNYEQYF. The CDR3 DNA follows: TGTGCCAGCAGTTTGAACAACTACGAGCAGTACTTC.

This chain connects TRBV25-1 to TRBJ1-1; D not certain. Germline CDR1 MGHDK, CDR2 SYGVNS. CDR3 size: 14 residues. V was pared by 1 base and J by 1 base, with 7 bases between. DNA of the CDR3: TGTGCCAGCAGTGAATTTGGCGGGAACACTGAAGCTTTCTTT. It translates to CASSEFGGNTEAFF.

The chain has TRBV5-1 and TRBJ1-2; tentative D call: TRBD1 (5 bases). This CDR3 is built from 15 residues. The V gene's germline CDR1 is SGHRS and CDR2 YFSETQ. V lost 1 base to trimming and J lost 4 bases, with 14 bases between them. CDR3 in DNA: TGCGCCAGCAGCTTGCGGGGGGAATCATCCTATGGCTACACCTTC. It is translated as CASSLRGESSYGYTF. Filled out from reference TRBV5-1 and TRBJ1-2, the complete variable domain reads KAGVTQTPRYLIKTRGQQVTLSCSPISGHRSVSWYQQTPGQGLQFLFEYFSETQRNKGNFPGRFSGRQFSNSRSEMNVSTLELGDSALYLCASSLRGESSYGYTFGSGTRLTVV.

The rearrangement links TRBV23-1 to TRBJ1-1; D unclear. TRBV23-1 carries the ORF label, with uncertain function. V was clipped by 8 bases and J by 0 bases, with 22 bases between them. The CDR3 covers 17 residues. The CDR3, as DNA: TGCGCCAGCCTCCACTACGAAGGCGATCCCATGAACACTGAAGCTTTCTTT. Translated, it gives CASLHYEGDPMNTEAFF.

A remark on this clone: Other DNA variants within this sample encode the same CDR3. The rearrangement links TRBV2 to TRBJ2-1; D gene ambiguous. The CDR3 contains 12 residues. The V end lost 4 bases, the J end lost 4 bases, and 5 bases lay between the germline ends. Looked up from germline, CDR1 is SNHLY and CDR2 is FYNNEI. The CDR3 DNA reads TGTGCCAGCAGTGGTGGTTACAATGAGCAGTTCTTC. Protein sequence: CASSGGYNEQFF.

This clone showed up just once. V is TRBV5-4 and J is TRBJ2-1; 7 bases are shared with TRBD2. This CDR3 has 13 amino acids. The trim removed 7 bases at V and 9 bases at J, leaving 10 bases unmatched. Germline lookup yields CDR1 SGHNT and CDR2 YYREEE (reference sequence). In DNA, the CDR3 is TGTGCCAGCTCCAATCCTAGCGGAGGTGAGCAGTTCTTC. This translates into CASSNPSGGEQFF.

Note on this clone: Other DNA sequences in this specimen translate into the identical CDR3. V usage is TRBV6-5 and J usage is TRBJ2-7; TRBD2 matches at 8 bases. After removal of 0 bases from V and 0 bases from J, the junction contained 1 base not matched to a gene. Germline V gives CDR1 MNHEY, CDR2 SVGAGI. The CDR3 loop spans 15 amino acids. The CDR3 DNA sequence: TGTGCCAGCAGTTACTCGAGCGGGAGCTCCTACGAGCAGTACTTC. The encoded protein is CASSYSSGSSYEQYF.

This chain connects TRBV7-8 to TRBJ2-3; 12 nucleotides line up with TRBD2. The ends lost 5 bases at V and 3 bases at J; junction bases unmatched: 6. The length of the CDR3 is 16 residues. The germline V gene encodes CDR1 SGHVS and CDR2 FQNEAQ. The CDR3 DNA follows: TGTGCCAGCAGCCTGCGGACTAGCGGGGCGACAGATACGCAGTATTTT. Its translation: CASSLRTSGATDTQYF.

The chain couples TRBV25-1 to TRBJ1-1; D remains ambiguous. V dropped 5 bases and J dropped 1 base, with 8 bases sitting between them. The length of the CDR3 is 13 residues. Germline lookup yields CDR1 MGHDK and CDR2 SYGVNS. As DNA, the CDR3 is TGTGCCAGCAGTCAAAGCTCGAACACTGAAGCTTTCTTT. Amino acid sequence: CASSQSSNTEAFF. Using reference TRBV25-1 and TRBJ1-1 for the parts outside the CDR3, the full variable domain is EADIYQTPRYLVIGTGKKITLECSQTMGHDKMYWYQQDPGMELHLIHYSYGVNSTEKGDLSSESTVSRIRTEHFPLTLESARPSHTSQYLCASSQSSNTEAFFGQGTRLTVV.

The chain joins TRBV14 to TRBJ2-7; 9 nucleotides line up with TRBD1. Germline V gene sequence: CDR1 SGHDN, CDR2 FVKESK. Losses at the gene ends were 3 bases for V and 1 base for J; bases not matched to a gene: 7. The CDR3 runs to 16 residues. This chain's CDR3 is CASSHLRTGDSYEQYF. The DNA for the CDR3 is TGTGCCAGCAGCCATTTGAGGACAGGGGATTCCTACGAGCAGTACTTC.

In DNA form, the CDR3 reads TGTGCCAGCAGCGCTCTCACGATGGATGAGCAGTTCTTC. It codes for CASSALTMDEQFF. J is TRBJ2-1 and V is TRBV9, with D hard to call. V was clipped by 3 bases and J by 8 bases, with 12 bases between them. Germline V gene sequence: CDR1 SGDLS, CDR2 YYNGEE. The CDR3 is 13 amino acids.

This chain links TRBV11-3 with TRBJ2-1; no reliable D call. The CDR3 covers 13 residues. V was cut by 3 bases and J by 7 bases, with 10 bases left in between. The germline V gene encodes CDR1 SGHNT and CDR2 YENEEA. CDR3 nucleotide sequence: TGTGCCAGCAGCTTCAAAGCACCGAATGAGCAGTTCTTC. This codes for CASSFKAPNEQFF. The full variable domain, in which reference TRBV11-3 and TRBJ2-1 provide the parts outside the CDR3, is EAGVVQSPRYKIIEKKQPVAFWCNPISGHNTLYWYLQNLGQGPELLIRYENEEAVDDSQLPKDRFSAERLKGVDSTLKIQPAELGDSAVYLCASSFKAPNEQFFGPGTRLTVL.

V is TRBV6-4 and J is TRBJ1-6, with D maybe TRBD1 (5 bases). V was shortened by 10 bases and J by 0 bases, with 16 bases between the two germline ends. The CDR3 extends over 16 amino acids. CDR1 and CDR2 (germline): MRHNA, SNTAGT. The CDR3 loop reads CAKWAGPSSYNSPLHF. For the CDR3, the DNA is TGTGCCAAATGGGCAGGGCCTAGCTCCTATAATTCACCCCTCCACTTT.

This clone appeared a single time. The chain couples TRBV2 to TRBJ2-7; 7 bases fit TRBD2. The ends lost 3 bases at V and 2 bases at J; junction bases unmatched: 13. This CDR3 has 17 residues. The germline gives CDR1 SNHLY, CDR2 FYNNEI. CDR3 DNA sequence: TGTGCCAGCAGTGATCGGGGGGACGGAGACAGACCCTACGAGCAGTACTTC. It is translated as CASSDRGDGDRPYEQYF.

V and J are TRBV19 and TRBJ1-2; possibly TRBD1 for D (6 bases). The CDR3 extends over 12 amino acids. In germline, CDR1 is LNHDA, CDR2 SQIVND (reference sequence). V shed 6 bases and J shed 4 bases, with 9 bases lying between them. DNA of the CDR3: TGTGCCAGTAGGACAGGCGCCTATGGCTACACCTTC. It specifies CASRTGAYGYTF. Together with reference TRBV19 and TRBJ1-2, the CDR3 gives the full variable domain: DGGITQSPKYLFRKEGQNVTLSCEQNLNHDAMYWYRQDPGQGLRLIYYSQIVNDFQKGDIAEGYSVSREKKESFPLTVTSAQKNPTAFYLCASRTGAYGYTFGSGTRLTVV.

The gene calls are TRBV7-9 and TRBJ1-1, with D maybe TRBD1 (6 bases). Per germline, CDR1 SEHNR and CDR2 FQNEAQ (reference sequence). Trimming took 9 bases from V and 5 from J, leaving 10 bases between them. The CDR3 has 11 amino acids. The CDR3 spells CASTGWTEAFF. As DNA, the CDR3 is TGTGCCAGTACAGGGTGGACTGAAGCTTTCTTT.

In this sample, this clone turned up once. This chain links TRBV9 with TRBJ2-1; maybe TRBD2 (6 bases). CDR1 is SGDLS and CDR2 is YYNGEE in the germline V gene. The CDR3 has 14 residues. The V gene lost 3 bases and the J gene lost 2 bases, with 9 bases spanning the gap. This CDR3 reads CASSGLDPYNEQFF. The CDR3 DNA sequence: TGTGCCAGCAGCGGACTAGATCCCTACAATGAGCAGTTCTTC. Full variable domain (outside the CDR3, taken from reference TRBV9 and TRBJ2-1): DSGVTQTPKHLITATGQRVTLRCSPRSGDLSVYWYQQSLDQGLQFLIQYYNGEERAKGNILERFSAQQFPDLHSELNLSSLELGDSALYFCASSGLDPYNEQFFGPGTRLTVL.